This T cell receptor (beta chain) was obtained from a study of T cell repertoires in cytomegalovirus infection. For the study at large: Recently described HLA-C-restricted plus well-studied HLA-B-restricted CMV epitopes were used. It was the public TCR beta signatures that indicated both CMV infection and matching HLA type.

TCRdb re-called the reads with MiXCR, one entry per CDR3 protein. Counted here are around 540,000 distinct CDR3 sequences, roughly 34% occurring once; the ten biggest clones make up 17%. CDR1 KGHDR and CDR2 SFDVKD come from the germline V gene. V lost 7 bases, J lost 5 bases, and 17 bases lay in between. CDR3 length: 15 amino acids. This clonotype appeared many times. Its antigen is as yet unknown. Overall study findings and caveats: CMV-specific HLA-C-restricted TCR beta clonotypes dominated the ex vivo response.

The sequence was collected from a human donor in good health (CMV status not recorded). Some clones in this sample may be carry-over from other donors' samples. The gene calls are TRBV24-1 and TRBJ2-1, with D perhaps TRBD1 (6 bases). This specimen was cultured PBMCs, taken from culture after CMV antigen stimulation. DNA for the CDR3: TGTGCCACCAGACCAACGGAGACAGGAAACAATGAGCAGTTCTTC. As protein: CATRPTETGNNEQFF.